This T cell receptor (beta chain) appears in the sequencing data of a study of CD8 T cells in Susac syndrome (dated by TCRdb to the late 2010s). Turning to the overall study: Whether CD8+ T cell activation and differentiation in Susac syndrome was antigen driven was tested using repertoire sequencing. Findings and caveats that apply to the study as a whole: The number of individuals in the TCR sequencing and HLA analysis was recognized as being relatively small.

RNA was extracted with the RNeasy kit and about 0.45 to 1 ug was reverse transcribed using random hexamers. The immunoSEQ multiplex PCR assay, covering 54 Vbeta and 13 Jbeta segments, was used to amplify TCR beta CDR3 regions. Bias from PCR amplification was corrected by using a synthetic template baseline for primer optimization and for computational correction. Per the original workflow: Reads were annotated to V, D and J genes according to IMGT and were analyzed with immunoSEQ Analyzer, with only productive sequences retained. Clonality was computed as one minus Shannon entropy normalized by log2 of the number of productive unique sequences. For each patient and control, public and private clones were evaluated among the 100 most prevalent clones. Clones were defined as Susac-specific when absent from the healthy and MS cohorts, from 1,000 to 1,100 published viral clones and from other ImmuneACCESS disease sequences. TCRdb redid the processing of the public reads, applying fastp at Q25 and MiXCR, and retained in-frame beta chains. Rows with one shared CDR3 protein collapse into an entry with the most common genes and DNA. These V and J calls originate from TCRdb's pipeline instead of the authors' own analysis. The sample contains 180,000 or so distinct CDR3 sequences, around 94% of them found a single time. The ten largest make up over 0.12% of the sample.

Counted from cysteine to phenylalanine, this CDR3 has 14 amino acids. The entry retains the CDR3 DNA only, 42 bases that are in frame from base 1. CDR1 is given as SSHAT and CDR2 as FNYEAQ, both from the germline V gene (reference sequence). High-throughput TCR beta sequencing profiled peripheral blood CD8+ and CD4+ T cells from healthy donors, Susac syndrome patients and multiple sclerosis patients. Healthy donors were age- and sex-matched controls. CD8+ TEMRA cells were enriched by FACS, while bulk CD8+ and CD4+ T cells were purified by magnetic negative isolation. Blood was collected in EDTA tubes and processed within 24 hours, with PBMCs isolated through density gradient centrifugation. PBMCs destined for TCR sequencing were cryopreserved in liquid nitrogen and later thawed in a 37 °C water bath. The sorted or isolated CD4+, CD8+ and CD8+ TEMRA cells reached a purity of at least 90%. A remark on this clonotype: The antigen it binds to is not known. At one boundary the junction diverges from the germline segment, which might be a read error.

The sequenced sample was CD4+ T cells from PBMCs. Recombination joined TRBV7-7 with TRBJ2-7; 8 central nucleotides agree with TRBD1. The sequence derives from a human donor in good health. The nucleotide sequence is given as TGTGCTAGCAGCCCCCGGGACAGGTTTTACGAGCAGTACTTC. It translates as CASSPRDRFYEQYF.